This T cell receptor beta chain was documented in a study of cytomegalovirus exposure and HLA in healthy donors (dated by TCRdb to about 2017). As for the study more broadly: According to an earlier analysis of a few hundred of the donors, roughly 180 million T cells yielded 117 million unique TCR beta sequences and roughly 280 Gb of sequence data. Around 300 gigabases of sequencing data and 70 million to 85 million unique TCR sequences were included in an early release covering 550 to 650 HLA-typed donors. Of the roughly 430 genotyped donors, 81% fell in the genetic ancestry cluster associated with self-reported Caucasian donors. The study aimed to test whether cataloging public T cell receptors could reveal signatures of past pathogen exposure. The study profiled the T cell repertoires of 666 subjects by immunosequencing and related them to cytomegalovirus serostatus. In addition to the first cohort of hundreds of subjects, a separate validation cohort of approximately 130 different subjects was used. To predict cytomegalovirus infection status, the study brought together high-throughput TCR immunosequencing, statistical association of individual TCRs with disease status, and machine learning. In a later analysis, previously published TCR beta repertoires from 670 or so donors were re-analyzed and high-resolution HLA genotyping was added so that TCR occurrence patterns could be studied. Rather than using new phenotypic data, the later analysis identified candidate immune exposures from TCR beta sequences and from how often those sequences occurred across donors. An earlier analysis of some 500 of the donors used high-throughput TCR beta sequencing to judge whether each TCR beta V gene segment behaved as functional or pseudogenic. Donor age, sex, ethnicity and CMV serostatus were collected together with the repertoire data. A later genetic analysis used genome-wide SNP genotypes for about three fifths of the 666 donors, treating that subset as a discovery cohort. All discovery cohort repertoires had been generated on a single sequencing platform. HLA typing covered class I and class II loci at four-digit resolution. Typing coverage varied by locus: 629-630 donors for A, B, C, DRB1 and DQB1; more than 500 for DQA1; more than 600 for DPA1; approximately 450 for DPB1. Several DR-DQ haplotypes were handled as single units for association and clustering because linkage in the cohort was strong. Among under 450 genotyped donors of the cohort, an average of about 240,000 unique TCR beta nucleotide sequences were sequenced per donor, approximately 20% of them non-productive.

The cohort was made up of approximately 700 healthy bone marrow donors. At the time of sampling, all cohort members were nominally healthy, though unrecorded immune exposures were likely present. The donor was CMV seronegative and belonged to the group of 320 or so seronegative cohort members. A peripheral blood sample was collected from each donor, and TCR beta sequencing was performed on peripheral blood mononuclear cells. Genomic DNA was extracted from the blood cell samples with the Qiagen DNeasy Blood Extraction Kit. Of note for this clone: This receptor's antigen is unknown. No qualities accompany the bases; no much larger clone lies one base away.

Libraries came from the immunoSEQ multiplex PCR assay. For the multiplex PCR, a mixture combining 60 forward primers for TCR Vbeta segments and 13 reverse primers for TCR Jbeta segments was used. The CDR3 region of rearranged TCR beta genes was amplified from genomic DNA with a multiplex PCR assay. The amplified TCR beta libraries were sequenced on the Illumina HiSeq System as 87-base-pair reads. In the paper's pipeline: Across the 600 to 700 repertoires, a later analysis counted approximately 83 million unique TCR beta chains, 9.5 million to 13 million of which were shared by at least two donors. A nearest-neighbor algorithm error-corrected the raw reads and collapsed the reads into unique sequences, merging closely related sequences to remove PCR and sequencing errors. CDR3 sequences were aligned to IMGT reference sequences to assign V, D and J gene segments. For a sequence to be retained, a match of at least six nucleotides to both a V gene segment and a J gene segment was required. A rearrangement counted as productive if the CDR3 had no stop codons and remained in frame with V and J, and every other rearrangement counted as non-productive. Following IMGT convention, CDR3 was defined as the stretch from the second conserved V-encoded cysteine to the conserved J-encoded phenylalanine. In an earlier analysis of approximately 500 of the donors, sequences lacking an unambiguous match to a single V gene segment were excluded. An earlier analysis of several hundred of the donors called V segments functional above 56.7% productive rearrangements and segregating when the between-donor standard deviation exceeded 5%. A statistical classification framework was developed to diagnose cytomegalovirus status using the catalog of TCR beta chain sequences. A later analysis assigned V and J genes by comparing TCR nucleotide sequences with IMGT/GENE-DB human TR gene sequences. A later analysis assigned CDR3 sequences and most-parsimonious VDJ recombination scenarios with the TCRdist pipeline. In a later analysis, each TCR beta chain was defined by its CDR3 amino acid sequence together with its V-gene family, and reads lacking a unique V-gene family were excluded. As a way to deal with suspected cross-contamination and a sequencing artifact, a later analysis dropped 592 nucleotide sequences that were highly shared and had low generation probability. In a later analysis, a clonal expansion index was calculated for each public chain from normalized within-repertoire ranks of inferred template counts. In a later analysis, generation probabilities were computed using a VDJ recombination model fitted to out-of-frame rearrangements, and the results were checked against IGoR. A later analysis scored TCR-TCR, TCR-HLA and TCR-CMV co-occurrence with hypergeometric tests, applying a repertoire-size bias correction to TCR pairs. To estimate false discovery rates, a later analysis permuted the HLA or CMV assignments 20 times. In a later analysis, co-occurring TCRs were grouped using DBSCAN, with TCRdist sequence similarity added in when clustering inside HLA-allele-positive subsets. For co-occurrence clustering, repertoires with fewer than 30,000 or more than 120,000 public chains were excluded, along with about five repertoires with anomalous nucleotide sharing. TCRdb stores this immuneACCESS table with in-frame sequences only. Part of the clones is absent; in the studies checked, under half of the shortfall reflects unresolved V genes, and no reason is known for the rest. V and J calls and clone size are those listed in that table; D and trimming were worked out from the DNA. The sample table shows under 130,000 clones, and less than 80% are seen once. The ten most abundant clones make up around 1.3% of the sample.

What the study reported, not specific to this receptor: In the study, 164 TCR beta chains were listed as associated with cytomegalovirus. Correlated functional status among segregating V segments might be attributable to linkage disequilibrium, but an unknown experimental factor could not be ruled out. Most CMV-associated TCR beta chains appeared to be HLA-restricted in a later analysis, and the HLA associations seemed to be driven largely by CMV exposure. HLA typing was unavailable for some donors at each locus, so association tests used only the typed subset. A further reported finding was that TCR beta sequences accurately predicted the HLA-A and HLA-B alleles for most subjects in the first cohort. At a false discovery rate of 0.05, a later analysis linked under 20,000 TCR beta sequences to specific HLA alleles. A cluster of highly shared sequence variants was judged likely to be a technical artifact of the sequencing pipeline. In a later analysis, several top co-occurrence clusters were reported to appear linked to parvovirus B19, influenza, CMV and Epstein-Barr virus. An earlier analysis of some 590 of the donors showed that most TCR beta V segments appeared in productive rearrangements either about 87% or about 30% of the time, which broadly matched IMGT annotations. When HLA alleles, especially DR and DQ, strongly co-occurred, TCR associations were difficult to assign to individual alleles. According to a later genetic analysis, donors in an Asian-associated ancestry cluster had fewer N-insertions in productive TCRs than the approximately 650-donor mean. This cohort had only TCR beta chains sequenced, and the lack of alpha or paired-chain data limited which features could be detected. Roughly uniform sequencing depth across donors was assumed in presence/absence analyses, although this assumption may not hold. In both the original and validation cohorts, the classifier was reported to diagnose cytomegalovirus status with high specificity and sensitivity. According to the authors, the approach could potentially be generalized to other disease states and immunological phenotypes. Compared with equally common non-associated chains, HLA-associated TCR beta chains in a later analysis were more clonally expanded and had lower generation probabilities. A later analysis found that TCR association rates varied across HLA loci, with DRB1 alleles showing the most associated TCRs and HLA-C alleles the fewest. An association between a missense DCLRE1C variant and V-gene and J-gene trimming of TCR beta chains was found in a later genetic analysis and replicated in an independent cohort. Because counts were too low, seventeen rarely observed V segments, including chromosome 9 orphons, were excluded from the earlier analysis of 587 of the donors. Some IMGT-functional V segments, including TRBV6-2 and TRBV6-3, could not be distinguished by the 87-base-pair reads and were therefore excluded. For the cohort, immune exposure information was limited to CMV serostatus. A few of the identified cytomegalovirus-associated TCR beta chains were confirmed in vitro to be specific for cytomegalovirus antigens. While some public TCRs were present in many individuals, most TCR sequences turned up only very rarely across donors.

Including the terminal cysteine and phenylalanine, the CDR3 comprises 12 residues. Only the CDR3 portion is preserved as DNA: 36 bases, with reading frame beginning at the first base. Sequences MNHEY (CDR1) and SMNVEV (CDR2) are obtained from the germline V gene (reference sequence). V loses 3 bases of germline sequence and J loses 2 bases, and the interval between the two ends is 2 bases. Sequenced sample: PBMCs. The sequence was collected from a man aged 30 to 45 in good health and CMV-seronegative. The chain is assembled from TRBV27 and TRBJ1-5, with no confident D gene call. This receptor carries the CDR3 CASSFGNQPQHF. The DNA sequence is as follows: TGTGCCAGCAGTTTCGGCAATCAGCCCCAGCATTTT.